The 24 T cell receptor beta chains presented below share a single source sample, sequenced in a study of T-cell memory formation after mild COVID-19. Each CDR3 protein gets one entry after TCRdb re-called the 5' RACE reads with MiXCR. The repertoire includes about 250,000 distinct CDR3 sequences, over 15% of them detected once, and 2.1% sits in the top ten. The specimen sequenced was PBMCs or a T cell subset sorted from them (not recorded which). The receptors come from an adult woman who had mild COVID-19 (a few samples of this study predate the infection). Cell type and time point are not known.

The chain is built from TRBV9 and TRBJ2-1; 8 positions agree with TRBD2. V shed 0 bases and J 3 bases; nucleotides not matched to a gene: 8. This CDR3 comprises 17 residues. Germline V lookup: CDR1 SGDLS, CDR2 YYNGEE. CDR3 in amino acids: CASSVAASGHSYNEQFF. The CDR3 region has the DNA TGTGCCAGCAGCGTAGCGGCTAGCGGGCATAGCTACAATGAGCAGTTCTTC. Based on the CDR3 plus reference TRBV9 and TRBJ2-1, the full variable domain is DSGVTQTPKHLITATGQRVTLRCSPRSGDLSVYWYQQSLDQGLQFLIQYYNGEERAKGNILERFSAQQFPDLHSELNLSSLELGDSALYFCASSVAASGHSYNEQFFGPGTRLTVL.

This clonotype was counted only a few times. The chain employs TRBV5-3 and TRBJ2-7; 7 bases are a match to TRBD1. TRBV5-3 is an ORF for which the function is uncertain. V was clipped by 5 bases and J by 4 bases; unmatched bases: 18. CDR3 length: 17 amino acids. CDR3 sequence reads: CARSQDRPLLLRYEQYF. The CDR3, as DNA: TGTGCCAGAAGTCAGGACAGGCCTCTCCTTCTCCGTTACGAGCAGTACTTC.

This clonotype was detected ten times or more. V and J are TRBV19 and TRBJ2-5; D ambiguous. Trimming removed 1 base from V and 5 bases from J, with 5 bases in between. The CDR3 runs 12 residues. The V gene's germline CDR1 is LNHDA and CDR2 SQIVND (reference sequence). The CDR3 DNA reads TGTGCCAGTAGTATAGGACGGGAGACCCAGTACTTC. Protein product: CASSIGRETQYF.

This clonotype was observed a handful of times. The J gene is TRBJ2-7, the V gene TRBV12-3 or TRBV12-4; 7 nucleotides agree with TRBD1. Trimming cost V 4 bases and J 1 base; bases outside gene matches: 1. The CDR3 totals 13 residues. CDR3 protein: CASSWDRSYEQYF. CDR3 in DNA: TGTGCCAGCAGTTGGGACAGATCCTACGAGCAGTACTTC.

For the CDR3, the DNA is TGTGCCAGCAGTGAAGGTGGGGATTCCGAGCAGTACTTC. Translation: CASSEGGDSEQYF. The chain employs TRBV2 and TRBJ2-7, with D unclear. Per germline, CDR1 SNHLY and CDR2 FYNNEI. V lost 1 base and J 6 bases, leaving 10 bases between the germline ends. The CDR3 is made up of 13 amino acids. The whole variable domain, filled in from reference TRBV2 and TRBJ2-7, reads EPEVTQTPSHQVTQMGQEVILRCVPISNHLYFYWYRQILGQKVEFLVSFYNNEISEKSEIFDDQFSVERPDGSNFTLKIRSTKLEDSAMYFCASSEGGDSEQYFGPGTRLTVT.

This clonotype was observed at least ten times. V gene TRBV5-1 combines with J gene TRBJ2-7; 9 bases align to TRBD1. The CDR3 sequence is 14 residues long. CDR1 is SGHRS, CDR2 YFSETQ, per germline. V lost 3 bases, J lost 5 bases, and 6 bases stayed unmatched. The CDR3 sequence is CASSSDRGRDEQYF. The CDR3 DNA follows: TGCGCCAGCAGCTCGGACAGGGGCAGGGACGAGCAGTACTTC. The variable domain in full, with the rest retrieved from reference TRBV5-1 and TRBJ2-7, is KAGVTQTPRYLIKTRGQQVTLSCSPISGHRSVSWYQQTPGQGLQFLFEYFSETQRNKGNFPGRFSGRQFSNSRSEMNVSTLELGDSALYLCASSSDRGRDEQYFGPGTRLTVT.

This clonotype came up many times. The chain combines TRBV12-3 or TRBV12-4 with TRBJ2-2; 7 nucleotides line up with TRBD1. The CDR3 contains 15 residues. The ends lost 5 bases at V and 3 bases at J; junction bases unmatched: 6. In DNA form, the CDR3 reads TGTGCCAGCAGTGTCGGGACAGTTTACACCGGGGAGCTGTTTTTT. It specifies CASSVGTVYTGELFF.

In regard to this clonotype: An end of the junction does not agree with germline; a read error may underlie this. The chain combines TRBV24-1 with TRBJ1-5; D perhaps matches TRBD1 (6 bases). CDR3 size: 16 residues. Germline V lookup: CDR1 KGHDR, CDR2 SFDVKD. The CDR3 protein is CATSQGRGKGNKPQHF. DNA for the CDR3: TGTGCCACCAGTCAGGGGAGGGGCAAAGGCAATAAGCCCCAGCATTTT.

This chain connects TRBV5-1 to TRBJ2-7; no reliable D call. Trimming took 4 bases from V and 5 from J, leaving 13 bases between them. Germline-derived CDR1 and CDR2 are SGHRS and YFSETQ. The CDR3 loop spans 13 amino acids. The CDR3 sequence: CASSPGMVHEQYF. DNA for the CDR3: TGCGCCAGCAGCCCTGGTATGGTTCACGAGCAGTACTTC.

J is TRBJ2-1 and V is TRBV24-1, with a weak D call TRBD2 (5 bases). The V end was cut by 3 bases, the J end by 5 bases, with 16 bases between. Germline CDR1 KGHDR, CDR2 SFDVKD. This CDR3 has 16 residues. This CDR3 reads CATSDITSNGDNEQFF. CDR3 DNA: TGTGCCACCAGTGATATAACTAGTAACGGAGACAATGAGCAGTTCTTC.

The sample holds a few counts of this clonotype. This chain links TRBV9 with TRBJ1-1; 7 bases are shared with TRBD1. Trimming at V came to 3 bases and at J to 5 bases, leaving 7 bases not matched to a gene. The germline V gene encodes CDR1 SGDLS and CDR2 YYNGEE. The CDR3 has 14 residues. In nucleotides, the CDR3 is TGTGCCAGCAGCGCCTGGGACAGAAATACTGAAGCTTTCTTT. As protein: CASSAWDRNTEAFF.

There are many counts of this clonotype. At one end the junction does not follow the germline gene, possibly because of a read error. This chain connects TRBV7-7 to TRBJ2-1, with 11 bases that match TRBD2. Per the germline V gene, CDR1 is SSHAT and CDR2 is FNYEAQ (reference sequence). CDR3 length equals 15 residues. This CDR3 reads CASSLGLAVYNEQFF. The CDR3 DNA is TGTGCTAGCAGCTTGGGACTAGCGGTTTACAATGAGCAGTTCTTC.

V is TRBV20-1 and J is TRBJ2-3, with 7 positions matching TRBD2. Unmatched junction bases numbered 6, after V lost 5 bases and J lost 1 base. CDR3 length equals 14 residues. Germline V lookup: CDR1 DFQATT, CDR2 SNEGSKA (reference sequence). CDR3 DNA: TGCAGTGCTCCGGTCCGGGGGGGCACAGATACGCAGTATTTT. This translates into CSAPVRGGTDTQYF.

This chain connects TRBV18 to TRBJ2-7, with 7 bases that match TRBD2. Germline V gene lookup returns CDR1 KGHSH and CDR2 LQKENI. The CDR3 length is 15 residues. V was clipped by 6 bases and J by 2 bases; unmatched bases: 10. DNA of the CDR3: TGTGCCAGCTCCCAGTTTGTAGCGGGCGCCTACGAGCAGTACTTC. This encodes CASSQFVAGAYEQYF.

The chain carries TRBV12-3 or TRBV12-4 and TRBJ1-1; D gene unclear. CDR3 length: 14 amino acids. Trimming took 5 bases from V and 0 from J, leaving 10 bases between them. The CDR3 reads CASSPQVMNTEAFF. As DNA, the CDR3 is TGTGCCAGCAGTCCGCAGGTTATGAACACTGAAGCTTTCTTT.

This clonotype was seen more than once but under ten times. The CDR3 carries no conserved terminal phenylalanine or tryptophan, so it likely arises from a read error. This chain connects TRBV7-9 to TRBJ2-7, with TRBD1 as a possible D gene (5 bases). Looked up from germline, CDR1 is SEHNR and CDR2 is FQNEAQ (reference sequence). V lost 1 base to trimming and J lost 0 bases, with 10 bases between them. This CDR3 region has 15 residues. For the CDR3, the DNA is TGTGCCAGCAGCTTAGAGCAGGGCCGCTCCTACGAGCAGTACTCC. Translation gives CASSLEQGRSYEQYS.

The V gene is TRBV5-1, the J gene TRBJ1-6, with a weak D call TRBD1 (6 bases). The CDR3 consists of 16 residues. The germline V and J ends were trimmed by 1 base and 7 bases, with 15 bases remaining between them. CDR1 and CDR2 (germline): SGHRS, YFSETQ. The CDR3 region is CASSLLPTGANSPLHF. CDR3 DNA sequence: TGCGCCAGCAGCTTGCTTCCGACAGGAGCGAATTCACCCCTCCACTTT.

The V gene is TRBV5-6, the J gene TRBJ1-4, with TRBD1 matching over 10 bases. Germline trimming cut 3 bases from V and 7 bases from J; bases unmatched to any gene: 6. The CDR3 runs 15 residues. Germline values: CDR1 SGHDT, CDR2 YYEEEE. CDR3 in amino acids: CASSWGQGFREKLFF. The CDR3 DNA reads TGTGCCAGCAGCTGGGGACAGGGGTTCCGTGAAAAACTGTTTTTT.

The chain couples TRBV29-1 to TRBJ2-7; 8 bases line up with TRBD2. The CDR3 extends over 13 amino acids. CDR1 SQVTM and CDR2 ANQGSEA come from the germline V gene. V gave up 6 bases and J gave up 6 bases; unmatched junction bases: 10. Written as DNA, the CDR3 is TGCAGCGTCCGACCGTTTGCGGGAGGCGAGCAGTACTTC. As protein: CSVRPFAGGEQYF.

This clonotype was picked up a small number of times. The chain has TRBV12-3 or TRBV12-4 and TRBJ1-3; perhaps TRBD1 as D (5 bases). The CDR3 sequence is 14 residues long. The V gene lost 4 bases and the J gene lost 0 bases, with 7 bases spanning the gap. The CDR3 reads CASSYRFSGNTIYF. The CDR3 DNA reads TGTGCCAGCAGTTACAGGTTCTCTGGAAACACCATATATTTT.

This clonotype was observed a handful of times. The CDR3 DNA sequence: TGCGCCAGCAGCCAAAACGGACAGGGTGGCTACACCTTC. This encodes CASSQNGQGGYTF. This sequence joins TRBV4-1 and TRBJ1-2; 8 nucleotides align to TRBD1. The J segment lost 7 bases and the V segment lost 2 bases, leaving 3 bases of the junction unmatched. The length of the CDR3 is 13 residues. The germline gives CDR1 MGHRA, CDR2 YSYEKL.

This clonotype was counted at least ten times. The rearrangement uses TRBV20-1 and TRBJ2-7; possible D gene TRBD2, 5 bases. CDR3 length: 14 residues. Per germline, CDR1 DFQATT and CDR2 SNEGSKA (reference sequence). The V end was cut by 5 bases, the J end by 5 bases, with 19 bases between. CDR3 sequence reads: CSASLPGSLNEQYF. CDR3 bases: TGCAGTGCTTCCCTCCCGGGATCCTTAAACGAGCAGTACTTC.

A few counts support this clonotype. The chain carries TRBV6-5 and TRBJ1-5; TRBD1 matches at 8 bases. The CDR3 consists of 18 residues. With V trimmed by 2 bases and J by 6 bases, 15 bases remained unmatched. Germline V lookup: CDR1 MNHEY, CDR2 SVGAGI. The CDR3, as DNA: TGTGCCAGCAGTTACACGGGACAGGCCCCCGGTGGGCGTCAGCCCCAGCATTTT. It translates to CASSYTGQAPGGRQPQHF.

This clonotype turned up a few times. This sequence joins TRBV7-2 and TRBJ2-1; 11 nucleotides line up with TRBD2. The germline V gene encodes CDR1 SGHTA and CDR2 FQGNSA. With 4 bases clipped from V and 6 bases from J, the junction kept 8 bases outside the gene matches. CDR3 length: 16 residues. The CDR3 DNA sequence: TGTGCCAGCAGCTCTGCTATAGCGGGGGGGCTCAATGAGCAGTTCTTC. Its translation is CASSSAIAGGLNEQFF.